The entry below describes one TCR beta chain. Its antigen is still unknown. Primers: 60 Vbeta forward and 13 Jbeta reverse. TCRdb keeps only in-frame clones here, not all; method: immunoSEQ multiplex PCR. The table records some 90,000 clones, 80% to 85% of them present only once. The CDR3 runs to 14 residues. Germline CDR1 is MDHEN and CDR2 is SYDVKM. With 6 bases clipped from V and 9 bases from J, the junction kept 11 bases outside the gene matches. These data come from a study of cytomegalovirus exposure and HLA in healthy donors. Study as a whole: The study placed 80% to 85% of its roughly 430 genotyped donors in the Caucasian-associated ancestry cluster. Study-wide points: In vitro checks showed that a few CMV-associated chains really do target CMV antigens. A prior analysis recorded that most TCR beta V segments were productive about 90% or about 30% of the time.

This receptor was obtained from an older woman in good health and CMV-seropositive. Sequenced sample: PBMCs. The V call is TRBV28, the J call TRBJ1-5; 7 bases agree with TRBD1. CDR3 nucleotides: TGTGCCAGCAGCAAACTGACAGGGCTATGGCCCCAGCATTTT. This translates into CASSKLTGLWPQHF.